The subject of this entry is one T cell receptor beta chain. Through a sample-barcoded 5' primer and a J-beta primer mix, a second PCR was run for roughly 6 to 12 cycles. Through a template-switch adaptor with 12 random nucleotides, each cDNA molecule received a tag. In TCRdb, the 5' RACE reads were re-called with MiXCR into one record per CDR3 protein. The sample records hundreds of thousands of distinct CDR3 sequences, roughly three fifths being singletons. The data are from a study of blood T cells in healthy people across ages. V lost 5 bases to trimming and J lost 8 bases, with 12 bases between them. CDR1 is MDHEN and CDR2 is SYDVKM in the germline V gene. The length of the CDR3 is 12 residues.

The sequenced sample consisted of blood. The receptor was derived from a man aged 35 to 55 in good health. The chain recombines TRBV28 with TRBJ1-2; D may be TRBD1 (6 bases). This CDR3 reads CASSRDMGGYTF. CDR3 in DNA: TGTGCCAGCAGTCGGGACATGGGGGGCTACACCTTC.